This TCR beta chain was observed in a study of T-cell reconstitution after alpha-beta-depleted transplantation in children. A library of TCRbeta sequences, prepared with unique molecular identifiers, was generated. Via MiXCR, TCRdb re-called the PCR reads, giving one row per CDR3 protein. Of 250,000 to 400,000 distinct CDR3 sequences listed, 20% to 30% are singletons. Study-level findings and limits: Several hundred graft clones that had expanded were reportedly the source of alpha-beta T cells about two months after transplant.

Of note for this clonotype: The antigen is undetermined.

This sequence originates from a male patient younger than 18 who had a stem cell transplant for acute lymphoblastic leukemia, so the T cells may come from the graft donor. This sample comprised PBMCs, mostly from graft donor cells, obtained 180 days after TCRalphabeta/CD19-depleted stem cell transplant.

CDR3 sequence reads: CASSLSLAVLNEQFF. CDR3 bases: TGTGCCAGCAGTTTATCCCTTGCCGTTCTGAATGAGCAGTTCTTC. This rearrangement joins TRBV12-3 or TRBV12-4 to TRBJ2-1; no definite D call. The CDR3 runs 15 residues. V was shortened by 2 bases and J by 7 bases, with 15 bases between the two germline ends.